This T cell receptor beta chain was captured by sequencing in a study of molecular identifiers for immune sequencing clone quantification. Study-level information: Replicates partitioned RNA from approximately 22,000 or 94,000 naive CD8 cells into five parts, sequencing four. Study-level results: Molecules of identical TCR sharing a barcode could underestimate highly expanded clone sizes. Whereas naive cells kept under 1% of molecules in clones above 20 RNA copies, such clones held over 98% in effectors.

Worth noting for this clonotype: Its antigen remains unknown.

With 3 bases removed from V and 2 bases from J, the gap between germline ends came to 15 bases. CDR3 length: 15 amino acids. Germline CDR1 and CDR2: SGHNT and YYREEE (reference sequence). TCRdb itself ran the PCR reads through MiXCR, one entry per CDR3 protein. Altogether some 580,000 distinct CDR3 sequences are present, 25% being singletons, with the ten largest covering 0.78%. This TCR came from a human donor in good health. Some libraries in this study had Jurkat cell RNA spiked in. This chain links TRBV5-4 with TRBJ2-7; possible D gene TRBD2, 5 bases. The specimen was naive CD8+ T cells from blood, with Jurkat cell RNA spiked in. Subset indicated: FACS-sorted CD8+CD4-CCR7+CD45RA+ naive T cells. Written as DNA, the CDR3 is TGTGCCAGCAGCTACGACTCAAGCGGAACCTACGAGCAGTACTTC. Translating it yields CASSYDSSGTYEQYF.